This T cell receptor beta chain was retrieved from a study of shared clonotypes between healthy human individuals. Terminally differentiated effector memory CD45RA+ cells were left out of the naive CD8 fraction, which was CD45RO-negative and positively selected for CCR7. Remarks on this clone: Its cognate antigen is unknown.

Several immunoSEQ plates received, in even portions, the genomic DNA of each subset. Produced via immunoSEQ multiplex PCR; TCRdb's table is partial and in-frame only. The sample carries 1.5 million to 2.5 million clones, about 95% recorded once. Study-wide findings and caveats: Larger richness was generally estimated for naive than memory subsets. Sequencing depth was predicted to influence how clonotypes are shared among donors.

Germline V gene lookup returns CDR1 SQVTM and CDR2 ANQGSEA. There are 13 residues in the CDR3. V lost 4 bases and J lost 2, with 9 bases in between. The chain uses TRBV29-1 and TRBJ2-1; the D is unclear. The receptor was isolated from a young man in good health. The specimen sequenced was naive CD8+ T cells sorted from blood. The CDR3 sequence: CSVGAETYNEQFF. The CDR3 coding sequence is TGCAGCGTTGGGGCAGAGACCTACAATGAGCAGTTCTTC.